This T cell receptor (beta chain) was sequenced in a study of blood T cell repertoires in COVID-19. Overall study context: Collection of acute and convalescent COVID-19 samples took place in the United States, Italy and Spain. The cDNA or gDNA used as material had been derived from T cells, B-cell-depleted T cells, or PBMCs.

Trimming shortened V by 5 bases and J by 1 base, and 11 bases separated the two germline ends. The CDR3 loop spans 14 amino acids. Germline lookup yields CDR1 MNHEY and CDR2 SMNVEV (reference sequence). Authors' data handling: It was from reference gene primer amplification that nucleated cell counts were estimated. Only in-frame clones appear in the TCRdb table, and some are missing; sequencing was by immunoSEQ multiplex PCR. Clone size and the V and J calls come from that table; the DNA yielded D and trimming. The data show some 250,000 clones, with 75% to 90% seen just once and roughly 3% held by the top ten.

The material sequenced was peripheral blood. V gene TRBV27 combines with J gene TRBJ1-1; weak D call: TRBD1 (6 bases). This receptor was identified in a woman aged 25 to 39 who had recovered from COVID-19. CDR3 in DNA: TGTGCCAGCAGTACGGGGACACCGAACACTGAAGCTTTCTTT. This gives the protein CASSTGTPNTEAFF.